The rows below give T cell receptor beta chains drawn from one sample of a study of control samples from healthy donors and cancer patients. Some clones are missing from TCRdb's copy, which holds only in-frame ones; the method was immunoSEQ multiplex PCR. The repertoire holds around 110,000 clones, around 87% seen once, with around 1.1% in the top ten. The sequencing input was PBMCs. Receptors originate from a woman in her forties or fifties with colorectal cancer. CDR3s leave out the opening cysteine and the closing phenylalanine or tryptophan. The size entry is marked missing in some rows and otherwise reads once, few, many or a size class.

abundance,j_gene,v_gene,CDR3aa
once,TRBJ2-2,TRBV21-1,ARRTGMNTGELF
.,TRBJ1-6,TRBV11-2,ASSSGTINSPLH
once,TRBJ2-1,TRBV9,ASSVQGDYYNEQF
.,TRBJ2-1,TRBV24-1,ATSFGAGGHEQF
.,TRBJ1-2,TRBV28,ASSFSNGYT
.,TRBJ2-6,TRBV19,ASTRGGGRNSGANVLT
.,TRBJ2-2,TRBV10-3,AISDRARTGELF
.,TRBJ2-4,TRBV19,ASQGGLAKNIQY
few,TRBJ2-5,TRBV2,ASDRVGETQY
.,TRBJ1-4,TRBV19,ATRRGRRNEKLF
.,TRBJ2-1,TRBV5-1,ASSLDPGEGNEQF
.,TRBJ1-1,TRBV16,ASSQDVEAF
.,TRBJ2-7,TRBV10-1,ASSPGLNSYEQY
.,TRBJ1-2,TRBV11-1,ASSWGQGNGYT
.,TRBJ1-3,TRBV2,ASRAGQVGNTIY
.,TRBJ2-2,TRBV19,ASSGRGGSISGELF
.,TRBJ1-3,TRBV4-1,ASSQAGTGTGNTIY
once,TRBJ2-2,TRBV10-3,ASAGVFGELF
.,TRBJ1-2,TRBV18,ASSPSGSGDLFYGYT
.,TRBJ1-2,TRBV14,ASSPTGRTVTWIYGYT
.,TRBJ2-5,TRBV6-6,AATGVFGETQY
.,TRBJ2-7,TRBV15,ATSRSGSSYEQY
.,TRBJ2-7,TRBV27,ASSTRDRLYEQY
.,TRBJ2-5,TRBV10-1,ASSETAGGPETQY
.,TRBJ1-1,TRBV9,ASSVTGNTEAF
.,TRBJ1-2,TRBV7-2,ASIERGGRGGYT
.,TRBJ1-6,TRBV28,ASSSWFSPLH
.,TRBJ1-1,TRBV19,ASSIGVGHTEAF
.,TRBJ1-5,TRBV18,ASSLDRGSQPQH
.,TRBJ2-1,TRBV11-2,ASSPTSVGEQF
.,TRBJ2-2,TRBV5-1,ASNRETNTGELF
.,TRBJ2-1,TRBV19,ASSDQGRPNEQF
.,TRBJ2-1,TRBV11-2,ASSLDGPGLAGEPYNEQF
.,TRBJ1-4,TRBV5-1,ASRLTFERRGEKLF
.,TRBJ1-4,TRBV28,ASSPRRAANNEKLF
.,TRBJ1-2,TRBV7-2,ASSRDRIYGYT
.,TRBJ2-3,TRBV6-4,ASSEVFSGRDTQY
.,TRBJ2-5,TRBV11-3,ASSSPDGRSEY
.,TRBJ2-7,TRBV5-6,ASSPGGVAYEQY
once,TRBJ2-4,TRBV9,ASSADLRGGHIQY
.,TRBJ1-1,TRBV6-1,ASSEGGRYTEAF
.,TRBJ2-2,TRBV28,AHSRSWGSSGELF
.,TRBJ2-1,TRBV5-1,ASSPDGPGLAGLGSYNEQF
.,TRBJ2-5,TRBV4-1,ASSAGQTSETQY
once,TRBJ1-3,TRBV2,ASRPGPEGTIY
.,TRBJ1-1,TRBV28,ASSLPQGPIGYTEAF
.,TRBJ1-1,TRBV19,ASRLQGENTAF
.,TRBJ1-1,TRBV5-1,ASSLGRLNTEAF
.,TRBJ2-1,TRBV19,ASSARTGGTHNEQF
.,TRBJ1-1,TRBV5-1,ASSPGEGQGASWPANTEAF
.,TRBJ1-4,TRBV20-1,SAQGNEKLF
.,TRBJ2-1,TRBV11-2,ASSLRPGYPYNEQF
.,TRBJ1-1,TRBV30,ASMNTEAF
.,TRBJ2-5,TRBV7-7,ASSLAAVQETQY
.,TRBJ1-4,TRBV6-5,ASSNRGGNEKLF
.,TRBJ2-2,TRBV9,ASSVGTSGYTGELF
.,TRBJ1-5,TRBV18,ASSPTVAGNSNQPQH